The 24 T cell receptor beta chains listed next were all sequenced from one sample in a study of T cell changes during pregnancy in multiple sclerosis (dated by TCRdb to the late 2010s). Library generation was performed with the immunoSEQ multiplex PCR assay. The immuneACCESS repertoire file appears here via TCRdb, limited to in-frame rearrangements. These files lack a portion of the clones; in checked studies, under half of the deficit traces to unresolved V genes, and the cause of the others is not known. This sample lists under 110,000 clones; just under 95% were detected once. The ten top clones hold less than 2% of the sample. The specimen comprised peripheral blood, sampled after pregnancy. Receptor source: a female donor with multiple sclerosis, enrolled in a pregnancy study.

V usage is TRBV10-3 and J usage is TRBJ2-2, with TRBD1 matching over 7 bases. The CDR3 spans 12 residues. Unmatched junction bases numbered 4, after V lost 10 bases and J lost 5 bases. Germline values: CDR1 ENHRY, CDR2 SYGVKD. This chain's CDR3 is CATQTGTGELFF. The CDR3 bases are TGTGCCACCCAGACAGGGACCGGGGAGCTGTTTTTT.

CDR3 region: CASSWRPGRQETQYF. The CDR3 nucleotides read TGCGCCAGCTCGTGGAGGCCCGGACGTCAAGAGACCCAGTACTTC. The chain has TRBV5-1 and TRBJ2-5; tentative D call: TRBD2 (5 bases). This CDR3 is 15 amino acids long. V lost 7 bases, J lost 2 bases, and 18 bases lay in between. From germline, CDR1 is SGHRS and CDR2 YFSETQ.

This chain connects TRBV6-6 to TRBJ1-5, with 7 bases fitting TRBD1. The J segment lost 0 bases and the V segment lost 2 bases, leaving 4 bases of the junction unmatched. The CDR3 runs to 16 residues. CDR1 MNHNY and CDR2 SVGAGI come from the germline V gene (reference sequence). Here the CDR3 reads CASSYSGTASNQPQHF. CDR3 DNA sequence: TGTGCCAGCAGTTACAGTGGGACAGCTAGCAATCAGCCCCAGCATTTT.

The chain joins TRBV6-1 to TRBJ2-7; 8 bases are shared with TRBD1. The CDR3 has 15 amino acids. Germline assignment: CDR1 MNHNS and CDR2 SASEGT. After removal of 2 bases from V and 4 bases from J, the junction contained 7 bases not matched to a gene. The DNA for the CDR3 is TGTGCCAGCAGTGAAACGCAGGGGGCTAGGTACGAGCAGTACTTC. Translation: CASSETQGARYEQYF.

J is TRBJ2-1 and V is TRBV28, with 10 positions matching TRBD2. The CDR3 is 15 residues long. J lost 4 bases, V lost 4 bases, and 4 bases had no gene match. CDR1 MDHEN and CDR2 SYDVKM come from the germline V gene. The CDR3 here is CASSSSGGAYNEQFF. The CDR3 DNA reads TGTGCCAGCAGTTCCAGCGGGGGGGCTTACAATGAGCAGTTCTTC.

The chain uses TRBV27 and TRBJ2-7; D possibly corresponds to TRBD1 (6 bases). Germline V lookup: CDR1 MNHEY, CDR2 SMNVEV (reference sequence). Trimming removed 4 bases from V and 3 bases from J, with 13 bases in between. The CDR3 covers 14 residues. CDR3 nucleotide sequence: TGTGCCAGCAGTTGGGGCAGGGGCGGCTACGAGCAGTACTTC. Its translation is CASSWGRGGYEQYF.

This clone was recorded once. The chain links TRBV6-6 to TRBJ2-3; 8 bases match TRBD1. The CDR3 length is 14 residues. The V gene's germline CDR1 is MNHNY and CDR2 SVGAGI (reference sequence). Trimming cost V 8 bases and J 3 bases; bases outside gene matches: 7. The CDR3 nucleotides read TGTGCCAGCTCAAGCAGGGGGCGGACAGATACGCAGTATTTT. Residues: CASSSRGRTDTQYF.

J is TRBJ2-1 and V is TRBV13, with D possibly being TRBD2 (6 bases). Trimming removed 1 base at V and 5 bases at J, with 9 bases between. Germline V gene lookup returns CDR1 PRHDT and CDR2 FYEKMQ (reference sequence). The CDR3 runs 14 residues. This chain's CDR3 is CASSLAGLNNEQFF. CDR3 nucleotide sequence: TGTGCCAGCAGCTTAGCGGGACTCAACAATGAGCAGTTCTTC.

The chain couples TRBV5-1 to TRBJ2-3; the match to TRBD1 covers 8 bases. The junction had 1 base not matched to a gene; V was cut back by 4 bases and J by 0 bases. The length of the CDR3 is 14 residues. The V gene's germline CDR1 is SGHRS and CDR2 YFSETQ. CDR3 bases: TGCGCCAGCAGCCGGACAGGGAGCACAGATACGCAGTATTTT. It is translated as CASSRTGSTDTQYF.

The V call is TRBV9, the J call TRBJ2-3; TRBD2 matches 9 bases. J lost 0 bases, V lost 3 bases, and 11 bases had no gene match. The CDR3 length is 18 residues. Per germline, CDR1 SGDLS and CDR2 YYNGEE. This chain's CDR3 is CASSGRLADRGSTDTQYF. CDR3 nucleotides: TGTGCCAGCAGCGGTCGACTAGCGGATAGGGGTAGCACAGATACGCAGTATTTT.

The count of this clone is one. The gene calls are TRBV11-3 and TRBJ2-3, with 8 bases that match TRBD2. Trimming cost V 5 bases and J 0 bases; bases outside gene matches: 4. Germline V lookup: CDR1 SGHNT, CDR2 YENEEA. The CDR3 extends over 15 amino acids. The CDR3 region has the DNA TGTGCCAGCAGCCGGGGGGGGCCGAGCACAGATACGCAGTATTTT. Translation gives CASSRGGPSTDTQYF. Using reference TRBV11-3 and TRBJ2-3 for the parts outside the CDR3, the full variable domain is EAGVVQSPRYKIIEKKQPVAFWCNPISGHNTLYWYLQNLGQGPELLIRYENEEAVDDSQLPKDRFSAERLKGVDSTLKIQPAELGDSAVYLCASSRGGPSTDTQYFGPGTRLTVL.

The chain links TRBV2 to TRBJ2-1, with D unclear. This CDR3 is 13 amino acids long. Germline V lookup: CDR1 SNHLY, CDR2 FYNNEI. Trimming took off 6 bases at V and 0 bases at J, with 6 bases between the two ends. The chain's CDR3 is CASSLSSYNEQFF. The DNA for the CDR3 is TGTGCCAGCAGCTTGAGCTCCTACAATGAGCAGTTCTTC.

V and J are TRBV6-6 and TRBJ1-1; D perhaps matches TRBD1 (6 bases). CDR1 and CDR2 (germline): MNHNY, SVGAGI (reference sequence). Trimming took 2 bases from V and 1 from J, leaving 11 bases between them. This CDR3 has 15 amino acids. The CDR3 protein is CASSYPQGKNTEAFF. The CDR3 region has the DNA TGTGCCAGCAGTTACCCACAGGGAAAGAACACTGAAGCTTTCTTT.

V gene TRBV27 combines with J gene TRBJ2-1, with TRBD2 matching over 12 bases. Trimming at V came to 5 bases and at J to 9 bases, leaving 11 bases not matched to a gene. The CDR3 extends over 16 amino acids. Germline V gives CDR1 MNHEY, CDR2 SMNVEV (reference sequence). For the CDR3, the DNA is TGTGCCAGCAGTCCGACCCTAGCGGGAGGGCCTGTTGAGCAGTTCTTC. Translating it yields CASSPTLAGGPVEQFF.

This chain uses TRBV7-9 with TRBJ1-1; D gene unclear. Germline V gene data show CDR1 as SEHNR and CDR2 as FQNEAQ (reference sequence). V was trimmed by 6 bases and J by 1 base, leaving 9 bases between them. CDR3 length: 13 amino acids. CDR3 amino acids: CASRSDKNTEAFF. The CDR3 DNA sequence: TGTGCCAGCAGATCAGACAAGAACACTGAAGCTTTCTTT.

The CDR3 nucleotides are TGTGCCAGCTCACCCCGGGAAACTGGCACGAAAAATGAAAAACTGTTTTTT. Its protein is CASSPRETGTKNEKLFF. V usage is TRBV18 and J usage is TRBJ1-4; no reliable D call. With 3 bases removed from V and 5 bases from J, the gap between germline ends came to 19 bases. This CDR3 is 17 amino acids long. CDR1 and CDR2 (germline): KGHSH, LQKENI.

The count of this clone is one. The chain joins TRBV19 to TRBJ2-1, with 7 bases fitting TRBD1. CDR1 and CDR2 from the germline V gene are LNHDA and SQIVND (reference sequence). This CDR3 comprises 14 residues. V was pared by 5 bases and J by 4 bases, with 5 bases of the junction left unmatched. CDR3 amino acids: CASSASDRYNEQFF. CDR3 bases: TGTGCCAGTAGTGCCTCGGACAGGTACAATGAGCAGTTCTTC.

The chain recombines TRBV7-2 with TRBJ1-1, with a possible D match to TRBD1 (6 bases). From germline, CDR1 is SGHTA and CDR2 FQGNSA. This CDR3 region has 14 residues. V was cut by 5 bases and J by 0 bases, with 10 bases left in between. This CDR3 reads CASSQRTVNTEAFF. In DNA, the CDR3 is TGTGCCAGCAGCCAAAGGACAGTGAACACTGAAGCTTTCTTT. Looking up the rest from reference TRBV7-2 and TRBJ1-1 gives the full variable domain: GAGVSQSPSNKVTEKGKDVELRCDPISGHTALYWYRQSLGQGLEFLIYFQGNSAPDKSGLPSDRFSAERTGGSVSTLTIQRTQQEDSAVYLCASSQRTVNTEAFFGQGTRLTVV.

J is TRBJ2-3 and V is TRBV6-1; 7 positions match TRBD2. Trimming cost V 8 bases and J 2 bases; bases outside gene matches: 10. Germline values: CDR1 MNHNS, CDR2 SASEGT. The CDR3 has 15 amino acids. The chain's CDR3 is CASGNPSGPTDTQYF. The CDR3 DNA is TGTGCCAGCGGAAACCCTAGCGGACCCACAGATACGCAGTATTTT.

The chain links TRBV5-1 to TRBJ1-1; 7 bases align to TRBD1. V was clipped by 0 bases and J by 10 bases; unmatched bases: 9. Germline CDR1 and CDR2: SGHRS and YFSETQ. The length of the CDR3 is 14 residues. As DNA, the CDR3 is TGCGCCAGCAGCTTGGGGACGACAGGGCTGTCAGCTTTCTTT. Translation: CASSLGTTGLSAFF.

The genes are TRBV27 and TRBJ1-1, with D tentatively TRBD1 (6 bases). V lost 5 bases and J lost 4, with 17 bases in between. The CDR3 extends over 15 amino acids. CDR1 is MNHEY and CDR2 is SMNVEV in the germline V gene (reference sequence). The CDR3: CASSTIQGRGTEAFF. The CDR3 nucleotides are TGTGCCAGCAGTACTATACAGGGAAGGGGCACTGAAGCTTTCTTT.

Written as DNA, the CDR3 is TGTGCCAGCAGCCTACAGGGCTACGAGCAGTACTTC. Protein sequence: CASSLQGYEQYF. J is TRBJ2-7 and V is TRBV7-2; weak D call: TRBD1 (6 bases). This CDR3 has 12 amino acids. Per the germline V gene, CDR1 is SGHTA and CDR2 is FQGNSA. Deletions cut 5 bases from V and 3 bases from J, with 8 bases between. Full variable domain (remainder filled in from reference TRBV7-2 and TRBJ2-7): GAGVSQSPSNKVTEKGKDVELRCDPISGHTALYWYRQSLGQGLEFLIYFQGNSAPDKSGLPSDRFSAERTGGSVSTLTIQRTQQEDSAVYLCASSLQGYEQYFGPGTRLTVT.

V gene TRBV6-5 combines with J gene TRBJ1-1; the D gene is possibly TRBD1 (6 bases). Between the trimmed V and J ends, which lost 5 bases and 3 bases, there was a span of 16 bases. This CDR3 spans 15 amino acids. Germline-derived CDR1 and CDR2 are MNHEY and SVGAGI. CDR3 nucleotides: TGTGCCAGCAGTACCTCTACAGGGTCCGACACTGAAGCTTTCTTT. Translation: CASSTSTGSDTEAFF.

The chain carries TRBV27 and TRBJ2-7; D is possibly TRBD1 (6 bases). The length of the CDR3 is 13 residues. From germline, CDR1 is MNHEY and CDR2 SMNVEV (reference sequence). The germline V and J ends were trimmed by 6 bases and 3 bases, with 12 bases remaining between them. The DNA of the CDR3 is TGTGCCAGCAGGCGACAGGTTAACTACGAGCAGTACTTC. Residues: CASRRQVNYEQYF.